This T cell receptor (beta chain) is from a study of blood T cells in healthy people across ages. As to this clonotype: This clone may be a read error of a much larger clone one base away.

The CDR3 covers 15 residues. Trimming pared 4 bases from V and 5 bases from J, leaving 15 bases between. Germline V CDR1 and CDR2: KGHDR, SFDVKD. Using a J-beta primer mix together with a sample-barcoded 5' primer, a second PCR was run for about 7 to 12 cycles. TCRdb reanalysed the 5' RACE reads using MiXCR and keeps one entry per CDR3 protein. The data show 600,000 to 800,000 distinct CDR3 sequences, 45% to 60% seen once. Sequencing input: blood. This receptor was taken from a woman at least 80 years old in good health. The chain couples TRBV24-1 to TRBJ2-3; D is perhaps TRBD1 or TRBD2 (5 bases each). The CDR3: CATSDSGTYIDTQYF. The CDR3 coding sequence is TGTGCCACCAGTGACTCCGGGACCTACATAGATACGCAGTATTTT.